One TCR beta chain is described in this entry. Its antigen is still unknown. The sample holds no much larger clone one base away, and base qualities are not on file. The sample belongs to a study of blood T cell repertoires in COVID-19 (dated by TCRdb to the early 2020s). Concerning the study at large: Samples from collaborators originated in the United States, Italy and Spain and spanned both the acute and convalescent phases of COVID-19. The prospective study material was composed of cDNA or gDNA derived from T cells, B-cell-depleted T cells, or PBMCs. Subjects who had been exposed to COVID-19, were actively infected with it, or had recovered from it provided the deeply sampled blood TCRbeta repertoires that made up the dataset. The repertoires were released in a freely available public database intended as a resource for research on the immune response to SARS-CoV-2. Samples came from the ongoing ImmuneRACE study (first 160 participants) plus 1,254 subjects from 6 global collaborators. The sample metadata nearly always contained a de-identified subject ID, COVID-19 status, age in years and sex. Where HLA class I and class II types were available, the types were taken from metadata supplied by the sample provider, not from assay-based typing. What the research found in general, with its limitations: The quantity of clinical and demographic metadata differed by source and by participant and was supplied without curation.

The germline V gene (reference sequence) sets CDR1 to SEHNR and CDR2 to FQNEAQ. V lost 6 bases and J lost 8 bases; the stretch between them is 14 bases long. Inclusive of the bounding cysteine and phenylalanine, the CDR3 is 14 residues long. Only CDR3 DNA is held: 42 bases, read in frame from base 1. TCRbeta CDR3 regions were amplified from genomic DNA by means of the immunoSEQ Assay, a bias-controlled multiplex PCR. On the authors' methods: The number of nucleated cells in each sample was estimated from the amplification of reference gene primers within the assay. Sequence reads were collapsed and filtered to measure the absolute abundance of every unique TCRbeta CDR3 rearrangement. For each sample, productive Simpson clonality was calculated by taking the square root of Simpson's diversity index across productive rearrangements. This is the immuneACCESS table as TCRdb keeps it, with only in-frame sequences that have V and J called. A part of the clones is gone; compared with another copy, unresolved V genes explain less than half, and the rest is unexplained. V, J and clone size are those of that table, while D and trimming were read from the DNA. Counted in this sample were around 130,000 clones; approximately 88% of them appeared once. The ten largest clones capture over 9.5% of the sample.

Each collaborating institution followed its own protocols to collect whole blood in K2EDTA tubes. For TCRbeta analysis, collaborator samples were shipped as frozen whole blood, as isolated PBMCs, or as DNA extracted from either sample type. The receptor chain draws on TRBV7-9 and TRBJ1-6; the D gene is perhaps TRBD1, from 6 matching bases. The specimen sequenced was peripheral blood. The source is a man between 60 and 75 years old with active or convalescent COVID-19. Read as DNA, the sequence is TGTGCCAGCAGTCCTACAGGGCTGGATTCACCCCTCCACTTT. Translation gives CASSPTGLDSPLHF. With all but the CDR3 taken from the reference TRBV7-9 and TRBJ1-6 genes, the full variable domain is: DTGVSQNPRHKITKRGQNVTFRCDPISEHNRLYWYRQTLGQGPEFLTYFQNEAQLEKSRLLSDRFSAERPKGSFSTLEIQRTEQGDSAMYLCASSPTGLDSPLHFGNGTRLTVT.